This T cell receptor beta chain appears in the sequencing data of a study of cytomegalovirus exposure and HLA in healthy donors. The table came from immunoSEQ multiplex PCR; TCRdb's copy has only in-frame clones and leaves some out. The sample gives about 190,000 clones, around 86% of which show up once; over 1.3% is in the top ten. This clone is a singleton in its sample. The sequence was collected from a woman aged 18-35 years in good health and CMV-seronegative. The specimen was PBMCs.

Here the CDR3 reads CASSLEGGWNEQFF. For the CDR3, the DNA is TGTGCCAGCAGCTTAGAAGGAGGATGGAATGAGCAGTTCTTC. The chain has TRBV11-2 and TRBJ2-1, with D perhaps TRBD2 (5 bases). V lost 0 bases to trimming and J lost 7 bases, with 10 bases between them. The V gene's germline CDR1 is SGHAT and CDR2 FQNNGV. The CDR3 sequence is 14 residues long.